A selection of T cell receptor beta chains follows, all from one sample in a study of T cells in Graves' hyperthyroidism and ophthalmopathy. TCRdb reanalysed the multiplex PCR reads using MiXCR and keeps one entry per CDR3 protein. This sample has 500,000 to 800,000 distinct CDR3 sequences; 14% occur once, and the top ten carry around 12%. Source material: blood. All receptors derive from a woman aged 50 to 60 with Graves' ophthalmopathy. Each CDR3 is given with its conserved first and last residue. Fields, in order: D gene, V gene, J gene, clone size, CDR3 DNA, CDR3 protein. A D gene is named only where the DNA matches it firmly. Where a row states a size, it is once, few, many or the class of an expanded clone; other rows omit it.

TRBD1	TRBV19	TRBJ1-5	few	TGTGCCAGTAGTGCCGGACAGGTTAGCAATCAGCCCCAGCATTTT	CASSAGQVSNQPQHF
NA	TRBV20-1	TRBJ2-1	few	TGCAGTGCCCCCCCTAGCGCCCGCTCCTACAATGAGCAGTTCTTC	CSAPPSARSYNEQFF
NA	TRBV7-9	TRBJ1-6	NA	TGTGCCAGCAGCGATTGGGGGTCGGATTCACCCCTCCACTTT	CASSDWGSDSPLHF
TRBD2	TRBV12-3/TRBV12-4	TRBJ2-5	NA	TGTGCCAGCAGTCCCGGACTAGCGAGACAAGAGACCCAGTACTTC	CASSPGLARQETQYF
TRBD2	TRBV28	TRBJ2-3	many	TGTGCCAGCAGTTTTAGGGGGCTAGCGGGAGTTGGCACAGATACGCAGTATTTT	CASSFRGLAGVGTDTQYF
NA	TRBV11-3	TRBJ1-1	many	TGTGCCAGCAGCTTAGATCTTGTCACTGAAGCTTTCTTT	CASSLDLVTEAFF
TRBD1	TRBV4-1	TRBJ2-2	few	TGCGCCAGCAGACCGGACAGGGGGTCCTTCCTGAACACCGGGGAGCTGTTTTTT	CASRPDRGSFLNTGELFF
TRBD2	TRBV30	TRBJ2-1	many	TGTGCCTGGAGTGACAACGCTAGCGGGGGATATTACAATGAGCAGTTCTTC	CAWSDNASGGYYNEQFF
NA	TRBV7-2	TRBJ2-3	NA	TGTGCCAGCAGCTACGACACGTTGGTCGCAGATACGCAGTATTTT	CASSYDTLVADTQYF
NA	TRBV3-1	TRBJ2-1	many	TGTGCCAGCAGCCAAGTTAGGACGAGGAGGTATGAGCAGTTCTTC	CASSQVRTRRYEQFF
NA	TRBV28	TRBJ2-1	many	TGTGCCAGCAGTTTGTCGGACAATGAGCAGTTCTTC	CASSLSDNEQFF
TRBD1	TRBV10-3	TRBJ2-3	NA	TGTGCCATCAGTGTCGGGACAGCCAGCACAGATACGCAGTATTTT	CAISVGTASTDTQYF
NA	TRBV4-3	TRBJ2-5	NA	TGCGCCAGCAGCCAACTTGAGGGAATACAAGAGACCCAGTACTTC	CASSQLEGIQETQYF
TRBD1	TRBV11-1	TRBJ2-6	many	TGTGCCAGCAGCTTAGTAGGCCAGGGGGCGCGAGGGGCCAACGTCCTGACTTTC	CASSLVGQGARGANVLTF
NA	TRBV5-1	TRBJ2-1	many	TGCGCCAGCAGCTCAATGGGGGCCACTGAGCAGTTCTTC	CASSSMGATEQFF
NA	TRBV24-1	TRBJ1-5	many	TGTGCCACCAGCACCGGGAATCAGCCCCAGCATTTT	CATSTGNQPQHF
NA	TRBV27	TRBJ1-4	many	TGTGCCAGCAGTTCAGGTGGACAGCGACGAAAAGAAAAACTGTTTTTT	CASSSGGQRRKEKLFF
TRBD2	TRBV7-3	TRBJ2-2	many	TGTGCCAGCAGCTTACGCGGGACTAGCGGGTTCGCGAACACCGGGGAGCTGTTTTTT	CASSLRGTSGFANTGELFF
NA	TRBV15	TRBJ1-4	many	TGTGCCACCAGCATCCACCGAGGTGAAAAACTGTTTTTT	CATSIHRGEKLFF
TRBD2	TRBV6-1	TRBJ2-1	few	TGTGCCAGCAGGCGAGCGGGACTCTACAATGAGCAGTTCTTC	CASRRAGLYNEQFF
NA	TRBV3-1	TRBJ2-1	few	TGTGCCAGCAGCCTCGGACAGTACTTCGATGAGCAGTTCTTC	CASSLGQYFDEQFF
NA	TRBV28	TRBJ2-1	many	TGTGCCAGCAGTTTTTTGGGGGCGAGCAATGAGCAGTTCTTC	CASSFLGASNEQFF
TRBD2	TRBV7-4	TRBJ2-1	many	TGTGCCAGCAGTGCTAAACCCCGTAGGAGCGGGAGGTTCTTC	CASSAKPRRSGRFF
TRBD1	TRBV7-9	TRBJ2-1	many	TGCGCCAGCAGCTTGGGACAGAATGAGCAGTTCTTC	CASSLGQNEQFF
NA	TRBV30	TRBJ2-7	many	TGTGCCTGGAGTTGGGGGAGTCAGGTCGAGCAGTACTTC	CAWSWGSQVEQYF
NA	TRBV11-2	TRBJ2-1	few	TGTGCCAGCAGCTTAGCCCCCCAGAGCTCCTACAATGAGCAGTTCTTC	CASSLAPQSSYNEQFF
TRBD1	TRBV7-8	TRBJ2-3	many	TGTGCCAGCAGCTTACTTTCGCCGGTACAGGGGGAGTATGGCACAGATACGCAGTATTTT	CASSLLSPVQGEYGTDTQYF
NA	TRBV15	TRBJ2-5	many	TGTGCCACTAGTGGCGGGAAAGAGACCCAGTACTTC	CATSGGKETQYF
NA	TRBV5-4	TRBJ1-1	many	TGTGCCAGCAGTTACCTACAGGGTAGGAGCACTGAAGCTTTCTTT	CASSYLQGRSTEAFF
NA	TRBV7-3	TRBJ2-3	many	TGTGCCAGCAGCTTATATTCCTCAGTCGGGCCCCGCCTAACAGATACGCAGTATTTT	CASSLYSSVGPRLTDTQYF
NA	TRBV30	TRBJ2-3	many	TGTGCCTGGAGTGACCCAGATACGCAGTATTTT	CAWSDPDTQYF
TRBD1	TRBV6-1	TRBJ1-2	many	TGTGCCAGCACCCACACAGGGGGCGCGACCTATGGCTACACCTTC	CASTHTGGATYGYTF
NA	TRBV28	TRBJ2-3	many	TGTGCCAGCGGACCCTTTCGTGGGGCAGGGTGGGTTCAAGATACGCAGTATTTT	CASGPFRGAGWVQDTQYF
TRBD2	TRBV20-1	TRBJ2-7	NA	TGCAGTGCTAGGTGGTGGCGACTAGCGGGAGACCACGAGCAGTACTTC	CSARWWRLAGDHEQYF
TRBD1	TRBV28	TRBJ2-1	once	TGTGCCAGCAGGCCGGACAGGGGGGAACACAATGAGCAGTTCTTC	CASRPDRGEHNEQFF
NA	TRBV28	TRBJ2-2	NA	TGTGCCAGCAGTCCCGGTATTAGCACCGGGGAGCTGTTTTTT	CASSPGISTGELFF
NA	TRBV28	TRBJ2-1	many	TGTGCCAGCAGTATGGACAGTACCTACAATGAGCAGTTCTTC	CASSMDSTYNEQFF
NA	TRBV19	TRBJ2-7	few	TGTGCCAGTCAGAACAGGGACACCTACGAGCAGTACTTC	CASQNRDTYEQYF
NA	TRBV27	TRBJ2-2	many	TGTGCCAGCAGTTCCGGACTGAACACCGGGGAGCTGTTTTTT	CASSSGLNTGELFF
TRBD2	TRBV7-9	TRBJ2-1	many	TGTGCCAGCAGCCGTTCTAGCGGAAGCTCCTACAATGAGCAGTTCTTC	CASSRSSGSSYNEQFF
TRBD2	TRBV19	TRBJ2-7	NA	TGTGCCAGTAGTACAAGGACTAGCGGGAGGGGAGCCTACGAGCAGTACTTC	CASSTRTSGRGAYEQYF